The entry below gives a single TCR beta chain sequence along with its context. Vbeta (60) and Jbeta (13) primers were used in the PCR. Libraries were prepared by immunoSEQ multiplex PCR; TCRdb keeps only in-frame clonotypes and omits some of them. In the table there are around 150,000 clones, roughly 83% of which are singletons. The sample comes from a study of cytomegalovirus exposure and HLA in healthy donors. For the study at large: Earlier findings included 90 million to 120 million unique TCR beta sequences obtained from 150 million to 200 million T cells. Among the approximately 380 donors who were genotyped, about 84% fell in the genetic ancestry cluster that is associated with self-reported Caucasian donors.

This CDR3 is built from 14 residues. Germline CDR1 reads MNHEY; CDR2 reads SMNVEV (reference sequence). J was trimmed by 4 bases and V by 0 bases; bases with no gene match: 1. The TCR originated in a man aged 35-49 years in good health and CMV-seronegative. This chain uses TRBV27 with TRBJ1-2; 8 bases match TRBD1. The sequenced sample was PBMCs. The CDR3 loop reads CASSLSGQGYGYTF. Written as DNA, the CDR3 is TGTGCCAGCAGTTTATCCGGACAGGGCTATGGCTACACCTTC.